The present TCR beta chain was sequenced within a study of CD8 T cells in Susac syndrome. Germline values: CDR1 SGDLS, CDR2 YYNGEE. J was trimmed by 3 bases and V by 3 bases; bases with no gene match: 4. This CDR3 is 15 amino acids long. Negative isolation was applied to CD8+ and CD4+ T cells, and FACS enrichment was applied to TEMRA cells. Reverse transcription of about 0.5 to 1 ug RNA used random hexamers. MiXCR, applied by TCRdb to the immunoSEQ multiplex PCR reads, yields one record per CDR3 protein. The table includes about 200,000 distinct CDR3 sequences, roughly 94% detected once. This sequence originates from a human donor in good health. V and J are TRBV9 and TRBJ2-1; 9 nucleotides align to TRBD1. Specimen: CD4+ T cells from PBMCs. The CDR3 bases are TGTGCCAGCAGCGGCCGGGACAGGGACTACAATGAGCAGTTCTTC. This encodes CASSGRDRDYNEQFF.